The 30 T cell receptor beta chains listed next were all sequenced from one sample in a study of blood T cell repertoires in COVID-19 (dated by TCRdb to 2018 to 2020). Library construction relied on the immunoSEQ multiplex PCR assay. TCRdb took this table from immuneACCESS and kept in-frame rearrangements with V and J called. Such tables lack part of the clones; where checked against another copy, unresolved V genes explain under half of the gap, and the rest is unexplained. For this sample there are about 120,000 clones; roughly 80% appear just once. Clones ranked in the top ten supply 1.5% to 1.8% of the sample. The sequencing sample was made of peripheral blood. The receptors were gathered from a man aged 45 to 65 with acute or convalescent COVID-19.

J is TRBJ1-6 and V is TRBV6-1, with D possibly TRBD1 on 5 matching bases. Germline CDR1 and CDR2: MNHNS and SASEGT. There are 15 residues in the CDR3. Deletions cut 2 bases from V and 5 bases from J, with 10 bases between. Written as DNA, the CDR3 is TGTGCCAGCAGTGAATCCCAGGGCCATAATTCACCCCTCCACTTT. Amino acids: CASSESQGHNSPLHF.

In its sample, this clone was seen a few times. DNA of the CDR3: TGCGCCAGCAGTGGGCAGGGGAACACTGAAGCTTTCTTT. As protein: CASSGQGNTEAFF. V gene TRBV10-2 combines with J gene TRBJ1-1, with a tentative D call TRBD1 (5 bases). The CDR3 is 13 amino acids. The germline V gene has CDR1 WSHSY and CDR2 SAAADI. With 4 bases removed from V and 1 base from J, the gap between germline ends came to 7 bases.

The CDR3 sequence is CSASFSPFSRGYGYTF. The CDR3 DNA reads TGCAGTGCTAGTTTCTCTCCATTCTCAAGGGGCTATGGCTACACCTTC. This sequence joins TRBV20-1 and TRBJ1-2; perhaps TRBD1 as D (5 bases). The CDR3 length is 16 residues. CDR1 and CDR2 from the germline V gene are DFQATT and SNEGSKA (reference sequence). Deletions cut 3 bases from V and 4 bases from J, with 21 bases between.

The chain joins TRBV25-1 to TRBJ1-6, with D tentatively TRBD1 (5 bases). The CDR3 covers 15 residues. Germline loops: CDR1 MGHDK, CDR2 SYGVNS. V lost 0 bases and J 7 bases, leaving 10 bases between the germline ends. The DNA for the CDR3 is TGTGCCAGCAGTGAATATAGGCAGGGAAATTCACCCCTCCACTTT. Protein sequence: CASSEYRQGNSPLHF.

The chain couples TRBV2 to TRBJ2-7; TRBD2 matches 7 bases. Germline CDR1 reads SNHLY; CDR2 reads FYNNEI. This CDR3 contains 13 residues. With V trimmed by 6 bases and J by 5 bases, 7 bases remained unmatched. The CDR3 DNA follows: TGTGCCAGCAGCGAAACCGGGACTAACGAGCAGTACTTC. This encodes CASSETGTNEQYF.

This chain links TRBV28 with TRBJ2-3; D possibly corresponds to TRBD1 (5 bases). This CDR3 has 12 residues. The germline CDR1 and CDR2 sequences are MDHEN and SYDVKM. V was trimmed by 6 bases and J by 2 bases, leaving 6 bases between them. The CDR3 DNA follows: TGTGCCAGCAGGGACAACACAGATACGCAGTATTTT. This gives the protein CASRDNTDTQYF.

This clone was observed a few times. The V gene is TRBV27, the J gene TRBJ1-2, with 10 bases fitting TRBD1. Germline CDR1 MNHEY, CDR2 SMNVEV (reference sequence). The CDR3 is 17 residues long. V lost 3 bases to trimming and J lost 5 bases; unmatched junction nucleotides: 12. CDR3 coding DNA: TGTGCCAGCAGTTTCAAGGCGCCCGGGACAGGGGATTATGGCTACACCTTC. This codes for CASSFKAPGTGDYGYTF.

This clone was counted a few times. This chain links TRBV10-1 with TRBJ1-3, with D tentatively TRBD1 (5 bases). This CDR3 is 15 amino acids long. Germline V gives CDR1 WNHNN, CDR2 SYGVQD (reference sequence). V was pared by 0 bases and J by 2 bases, with 8 bases between. The CDR3 sequence is CASSESMGPGNTIYF. CDR3 nucleotides: TGCGCCAGCAGTGAGTCGATGGGGCCTGGAAACACCATATATTTT.

This chain joins TRBV6-5 and TRBJ1-1; D uncertain. The CDR3 length is 14 residues. CDR1 and CDR2 (germline): MNHEY, SVGAGI. With 7 bases removed from V and 11 bases from J, the gap between germline ends came to 23 bases. For the CDR3, the DNA is TGTGCCAGCATCGACGCGCGTTTCACTAGGAGGGCTTTCTTT. It codes for CASIDARFTRRAFF.

The genes are TRBV27 and TRBJ1-1; a possible D gene is TRBD1 (5 bases). The CDR3 is made up of 15 amino acids. Germline V gene lookup returns CDR1 MNHEY and CDR2 SMNVEV (reference sequence). V gave up 4 bases and J gave up 1 base, with 13 bases separating them. The CDR3 DNA reads TGTGCCAGCAGTTCCCTAGAAGGGGAGAACACTGAAGCTTTCTTT. Translation gives CASSSLEGENTEAFF.

V usage is TRBV21-1 and J usage is TRBJ2-7; the D call in the table, TRBD1, was not verified against the DNA. TRBV21-1 constitutes a pseudogene. This CDR3 spans 15 amino acids. The CDR3 spells CASSILQGDGYEQYV. The CDR3 DNA is TGTGCCAGCAGCATTCTACAGGGGGATGGGTACGAGCAGTACGTC.

The V call is TRBV1, the J call TRBJ2-2; TRBD1, the table's D call, was not compared with the DNA. TRBV1 is a recognized pseudogene. The CDR3 is 14 amino acids. The CDR3 sequence: CTSSPGQATGELFF. CDR3 in DNA: TGCACCAGCAGCCCCGGACAGGCCACCGGGGAGCTGTTTTTT.

This clone occurred a few times. The J gene is TRBJ1-2, the V gene TRBV30; 8 nucleotides align to TRBD1. Unmatched junction bases numbered 7, after V lost 2 bases and J lost 8 bases. Germline CDR1 GTSNPN, CDR2 SVGIG (reference sequence). The CDR3 extends over 13 amino acids. CDR3 protein: CAWSPTGEGGYTF. For the CDR3, the DNA is TGTGCCTGGAGTCCGACAGGGGAGGGGGGCTACACCTTC.

The V gene is TRBV6-1, the J gene TRBJ2-7; 9 nucleotides match TRBD1. Losses at the gene ends were 0 bases for V and 5 bases for J; bases not matched to a gene: 11. The CDR3 sequence is 17 residues long. Per the germline V gene, CDR1 is MNHNS and CDR2 is SASEGT. The DNA of the CDR3 is TGTGCCAGCAGTGAAGCATCGTGGGGGACAGGGTTCCACGAGCAGTACTTC. Its protein product is CASSEASWGTGFHEQYF.

The chain carries TRBV18 and TRBJ1-6; no firm D call. The CDR3 covers 16 residues. V gave up 2 bases and J gave up 6 bases, with 14 bases separating them. The germline V gene has CDR1 KGHSH and CDR2 LQKENI. The CDR3 region is CASSPSFTGGNSPLHF. In DNA form, the CDR3 reads TGTGCCAGCTCACCAAGTTTCACGGGTGGTAATTCACCCCTCCACTTT.

CDR3 bases: TGTGCCAGCAGCGGCGGAGCGAACACCGGGGAGCTGTTTTTT. This sequence encodes CASSGGANTGELFF. The gene calls are TRBV28 and TRBJ2-2; D not certain. Looked up from germline, CDR1 is MDHEN and CDR2 is SYDVKM. The CDR3 sequence is 14 residues long. With 6 bases removed from V and 0 bases from J, the gap between germline ends came to 8 bases.

This clone was recorded only once. The chain has TRBV21-1 and TRBJ2-7; TRBD1 is the table's D call, not checked against the DNA. TRBV21-1 is an annotated pseudogene. The CDR3 runs to 15 residues. The CDR3 nucleotides read TGTGCCAGCAGCAAAGAGACAGGGGGCTCCTACGAGCAGTACGTC. It specifies CASSKETGGSYEQYV.

CDR3 sequence reads: CASSVLAVGSYNEQFF. The CDR3 DNA follows: TGTGCCAGCAGTGTACTAGCGGTGGGGTCTTACAATGAGCAGTTCTTC. The gene calls are TRBV25-1 and TRBJ2-1; TRBD2 agrees at 8 bases. Germline CDR1 and CDR2: MGHDK and SYGVNS. The junction had 9 bases not matched to a gene; V was cut back by 4 bases and J by 4 bases. The CDR3 consists of 16 residues.

The chain employs TRBV29-1 and TRBJ1-2, with D perhaps matching TRBD1 (6 bases). V was shortened by 6 bases and J by 4 bases, with 18 bases between the two germline ends. This CDR3 spans 14 amino acids. From germline, CDR1 is SQVTM and CDR2 ANQGSEA. CDR3 protein: CSVTGLQPLYGYTF. The DNA of the CDR3 is TGCAGCGTCACAGGGTTACAACCTCTCTATGGCTACACCTTC.

The V gene is TRBV27, the J gene TRBJ1-3, with TRBD1 matching 7 bases. The CDR3 loop spans 14 amino acids. Germline lookup yields CDR1 MNHEY and CDR2 SMNVEV (reference sequence). Losses at the gene ends were 6 bases for V and 2 bases for J; bases not matched to a gene: 4. The CDR3 is CASRSTGAGNTIYF. The CDR3 DNA reads TGTGCCAGCAGGAGCACAGGGGCTGGAAACACCATATATTTT.

The rearrangement joins TRBV4-2 to TRBJ1-2; 9 nucleotides agree with TRBD1. The length of the CDR3 is 15 residues. V dropped 0 bases and J dropped 8; count of bases not matched to a gene: 7. CDR1 is LGHNA, CDR2 YNFKEQ, per germline. In DNA, the CDR3 is TGTGCCAGCAGCCAAGATCTGGGACAGGGATGGGGCTACACCTTC. Translated: CASSQDLGQGWGYTF.

This chain uses TRBV7-2 with TRBJ1-1; the D gene is possibly TRBD1 (6 bases). CDR3 length: 18 residues. V lost 5 bases and J lost 0, with 22 bases in between. Germline CDR1 reads SGHTA; CDR2 reads FQGNSA. In DNA form, the CDR3 reads TGTGCCAGCAGCCCAAATGGGGGCAGGGGCCGTCTGAACACTGAAGCTTTCTTT. The encoded protein is CASSPNGGRGRLNTEAFF.

The CDR3 loop reads CATITPRTGELFF. The DNA of the CDR3 is TGTGCCACAATAACCCCGCGCACCGGGGAGCTGTTTTTT. The V and J genes are TRBV5-6 and TRBJ2-2, with unresolved D. The CDR3 length is 13 residues. Germline CDR1 reads SGHDT; CDR2 reads YYEEEE. Trimming left V 9 bases short and J 4 bases short, with 13 bases between.

A single count supports this clone. The CDR3 loop reads CASSLARMNTEAFF. In nucleotides, the CDR3 is TGTGCCAGCAGCTTAGCCAGGATGAACACTGAAGCTTTCTTT. This chain connects TRBV13 to TRBJ1-1; D unresolved. The CDR3 runs 14 residues. V lost 1 base, J lost 0 bases, and 6 bases lay in between. CDR1 is PRHDT and CDR2 is FYEKMQ in the germline V gene (reference sequence).

The chain is built from TRBV27 and TRBJ2-7, with D maybe TRBD2 (5 bases). V dropped 4 bases and J dropped 0 bases, with 7 bases sitting between them. The germline V gene encodes CDR1 MNHEY and CDR2 SMNVEV (reference sequence). The CDR3 extends over 13 amino acids. The CDR3 bases are TGTGCCAGCAGTTCCGGGAACTCCTACGAGCAGTACTTC. This translates into CASSSGNSYEQYF.

The chain combines TRBV20-1 with TRBJ1-5; a weak D match, TRBD1 (5 bases). CDR3 length: 13 amino acids. V was clipped by 3 bases and J by 6 bases, with 12 bases between them. Germline V gene sequence: CDR1 DFQATT, CDR2 SNEGSKA (reference sequence). For the CDR3, the DNA is TGCAGTGCTAGTCGAGGGAGGGGTCAGCCCCAGCATTTT. Its translation: CSASRGRGQPQHF.

The J gene is TRBJ1-5, the V gene TRBV19; 7 bases match TRBD1. The CDR3 consists of 18 residues. Germline V gene lookup returns CDR1 LNHDA and CDR2 SQIVND (reference sequence). V shed 5 bases and J 2 bases; nucleotides not matched to a gene: 15. The CDR3 sequence: CASSSSPGGLDGNQPQHF. The CDR3 DNA follows: TGTGCCAGTAGTTCATCTCCAGGGGGTCTCGATGGCAATCAGCCCCAGCATTTT.

This clone was seen once. The J gene is TRBJ2-3, the V gene TRBV30; no clear D. The germline gives CDR1 GTSNPN, CDR2 SVGIG (reference sequence). The ends were cut back, 1 base at V and 4 bases at J, with 15 bases in the middle. This CDR3 spans 15 amino acids. This CDR3 reads CAWSAPSYEPDTQYF. The DNA of the CDR3 is TGTGCCTGGAGTGCACCGTCGTATGAGCCAGATACGCAGTATTTT.

This rearrangement joins TRBV3-1 (or the pseudogene TRBV3-2) to TRBJ1-5; 8 bases agree with TRBD1. Germline trimming cut 4 bases from V and 6 bases from J; bases unmatched to any gene: 5. The germline gives CDR1 LGHDT, CDR2 YNNKEL (reference sequence). CDR3 length equals 14 residues. The chain's CDR3 is CASSPGTGGQPQHF. For the CDR3, the DNA is TGTGCCAGCAGCCCCGGGACAGGAGGTCAGCCCCAGCATTTT.

This clone has only one observation. The chain has TRBV6-5 and TRBJ1-1; D is undetermined. The germline V and J ends were trimmed by 11 bases and 2 bases, with 12 bases remaining between them. CDR3 length: 12 residues. From germline, CDR1 is MNHEY and CDR2 SVGAGI. CDR3 region: CAVRRSNTEAFF. The CDR3 DNA reads as TGTGCCGTGAGGAGATCCAACACTGAAGCTTTCTTT.